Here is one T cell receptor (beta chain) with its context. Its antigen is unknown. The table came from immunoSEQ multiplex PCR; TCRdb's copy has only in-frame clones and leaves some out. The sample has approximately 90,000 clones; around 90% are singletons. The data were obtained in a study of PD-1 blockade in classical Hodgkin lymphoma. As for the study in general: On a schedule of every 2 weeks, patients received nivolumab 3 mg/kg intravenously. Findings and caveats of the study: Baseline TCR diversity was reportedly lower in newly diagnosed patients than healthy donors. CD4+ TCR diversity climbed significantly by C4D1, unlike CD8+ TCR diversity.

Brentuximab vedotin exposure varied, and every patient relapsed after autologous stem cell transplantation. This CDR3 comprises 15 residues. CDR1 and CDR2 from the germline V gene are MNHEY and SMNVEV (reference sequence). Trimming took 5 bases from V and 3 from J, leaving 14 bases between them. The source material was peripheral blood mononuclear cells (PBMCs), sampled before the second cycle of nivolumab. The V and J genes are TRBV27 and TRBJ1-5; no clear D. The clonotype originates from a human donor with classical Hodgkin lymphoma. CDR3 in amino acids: CASSLPDRINQPQHF. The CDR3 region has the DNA TGTGCCAGCAGTCTCCCGGACCGGATCAATCAGCCCCAGCATTTT.